This entry lists 20 T cell receptor beta chains sequenced from one sample in a study of post-analysis software for immune sequencing data. General observations from the study: Patients carried a handful of TRBV segments more frequently than controls did, and TRBV5-6, TRBV5-1 and TRBV20-1 were among them.

Sequencing libraries made from TCR beta cDNA carried unique molecular identifiers. Using its own MiXCR run on the PCR reads, TCRdb lists one record per CDR3 protein. The sample carries roughly 800,000 distinct CDR3 sequences, around 42% recorded once. Their antigen targets remain unknown. Source material: blood. These receptors were taken from a girl aged 5-17 years with multiple sclerosis.

The chain couples TRBV12-3 or TRBV12-4 to TRBJ2-4, with 9 bases fitting TRBD2. The ends lost 5 bases at V and 10 bases at J; junction bases unmatched: 9. The CDR3 is 14 amino acids. The CDR3 protein is CASSLNLAGRIQYF. The CDR3 coding sequence is TGTGCCAGCAGTCTAAACCTAGCGGGAAGGATTCAGTACTTC.

The chain has TRBV7-2 and TRBJ2-4, with D uncertain. The germline gives CDR1 SGHTA, CDR2 FQGNSA. The V and J ends lost 5 bases and 6 bases respectively, with 11 bases between them. This CDR3 is 13 amino acids long. In DNA form, the CDR3 reads TGTGCCAGCAGCGTAGAAAATTTAAACATTCAGTACTTC. Translating gives CASSVENLNIQYF.

This clonotype was seen a handful of times. The chain has TRBV20-1 and TRBJ2-5; possibly TRBD1 for D (5 bases). From germline, CDR1 is DFQATT and CDR2 SNEGSKA (reference sequence). The CDR3 loop spans 15 amino acids. The V and J ends lost 4 bases and 2 bases respectively, with 17 bases between them. The CDR3 sequence is CSATRDSATQETQYF. CDR3 in DNA: TGCAGTGCTACCCGCGACAGCGCTACGCAAGAGACCCAGTACTTC.

The chain recombines TRBV19 with TRBJ1-5, with D perhaps TRBD1 (5 bases). V was clipped by 4 bases and J by 7 bases, with 8 bases between them. The V gene's germline CDR1 is LNHDA and CDR2 SQIVND (reference sequence). The CDR3 extends over 12 amino acids. DNA of the CDR3: TGTGCCAGTAGTAAGGGACTACAGCCCCAGCATTTT. Amino acids: CASSKGLQPQHF.

This rearrangement joins TRBV29-1 to TRBJ1-2, with 10 bases identical to TRBD1. The germline V gene has CDR1 SQVTM and CDR2 ANQGSEA. The CDR3 is 14 residues long. The V gene end was trimmed by 2 bases and the J gene end by 6 bases; junction bases not matched to a gene: 6. In nucleotides, the CDR3 is TGCAGCGTTGAACCCCCGGGACAGGGGAATGGCTACACCTTC. Its protein product is CSVEPPGQGNGYTF.

This clonotype has a handful of counts. The chain joins TRBV6-2 or TRBV6-3 to TRBJ2-7; TRBD1 matches 7 bases. This CDR3 region has 14 residues. V was clipped by 5 bases and J by 2 bases; unmatched bases: 6. CDR1 MNHEY and CDR2 SVGEGT come from the germline V gene. The CDR3, as DNA: TGTGCCAGCAGTAACGACAGGGTCACCTACGAGCAGTACTTC. This sequence encodes CASSNDRVTYEQYF.

The V and J genes are TRBV24-1 and TRBJ1-5; D gene ambiguous. Trimming took off 3 bases at V and 5 bases at J, with 10 bases between the two ends. This CDR3 has 14 amino acids. Per germline, CDR1 KGHDR and CDR2 SFDVKD. This chain's CDR3 is CATSDGRAYQPQHF. The DNA of the CDR3 is TGTGCCACCAGTGATGGGAGGGCGTATCAGCCCCAGCATTTT.

This chain links TRBV5-1 with TRBJ2-7, with D perhaps TRBD1 (6 bases). Germline values: CDR1 SGHRS, CDR2 YFSETQ. The V end lost 1 base, the J end lost 2 bases, and 22 bases lay between the germline ends. The CDR3 is made up of 18 amino acids. The CDR3 sequence is CASSLRSIGQGTTYEQYF. The CDR3 bases are TGCGCCAGCAGCTTGCGGTCTATCGGGCAGGGGACGACCTACGAGCAGTACTTC.

The table lists this clonotype with a few counts. J is TRBJ2-7 and V is TRBV10-3; maybe TRBD1 (5 bases). Deletions cut 0 bases from V and 7 bases from J, with 16 bases between. Germline values: CDR1 ENHRY, CDR2 SYGVKD. The CDR3 consists of 15 residues. CDR3 bases: TGTGCCATCAGTGAGTCGCGTCAGGGTACGGGTGAGCAGTACTTC. Amino acid sequence: CAISESRQGTGEQYF.

The chain uses TRBV5-6 and TRBJ2-5; D remains unclear. The CDR3 has 13 residues. V dropped 1 base and J dropped 2 bases, with 6 bases sitting between them. Germline loops: CDR1 SGHDT, CDR2 YYEEEE. The CDR3 sequence is CASSLHGQETQYF. The CDR3 bases are TGTGCCAGCAGCTTGCACGGGCAAGAGACCCAGTACTTC.

This clonotype was seen a handful of times. The chain couples TRBV7-2 to TRBJ2-1, with TRBD1 matching over 8 bases. The germline V gene has CDR1 SGHTA and CDR2 FQGNSA. The CDR3 totals 15 residues. V gave up 1 base and J gave up 8 bases; unmatched junction bases: 7. The CDR3 reads CASSLGQGALDEQFF. The DNA for the CDR3 is TGTGCCAGCAGCTTAGGTCAGGGGGCACTAGATGAGCAGTTCTTC.

The rearrangement links TRBV3-1 to TRBJ1-2; 7 positions match TRBD1. From germline, CDR1 is LGHDT and CDR2 YNNKEL (reference sequence). CDR3 length equals 15 residues. V was clipped by 5 bases and J by 2 bases; unmatched bases: 8. The CDR3 is CASSNWGQRNYGYTF. CDR3 nucleotides: TGTGCCAGCAGCAACTGGGGACAGAGAAACTATGGCTACACCTTC.

The V call is TRBV27, the J call TRBJ2-1; no clear D. Germline values: CDR1 MNHEY, CDR2 SMNVEV (reference sequence). V was pared by 2 bases and J by 5 bases, with 13 bases between. The CDR3 loop spans 15 amino acids. The CDR3 DNA follows: TGTGCCAGCAGTTTAAGGCGTTCGGCCCACAATGAGCAGTTCTTC. It codes for CASSLRRSAHNEQFF.

This rearrangement joins TRBV20-1 to TRBJ2-7; TRBD2 agrees at 10 bases. The junction had 10 bases not matched to a gene; V was cut back by 3 bases and J by 2 bases. Germline loops: CDR1 DFQATT, CDR2 SNEGSKA (reference sequence). This CDR3 region has 16 residues. The CDR3 sequence: CSASSALAGGTYEQYF. CDR3 DNA sequence: TGCAGTGCTAGTTCCGCCTTAGCGGGAGGAACCTACGAGCAGTACTTC.

This chain links TRBV7-2 with TRBJ1-5; tentatively, D is TRBD1 (5 bases). Germline lookup yields CDR1 SGHTA and CDR2 FQGNSA. Between the trimmed V and J ends, which lost 1 base and 6 bases, there was a span of 10 bases. The CDR3 runs 14 residues. CDR3: CASSLDYGGQPQHF. In DNA, the CDR3 is TGTGCCAGCAGCTTAGATTACGGGGGTCAGCCCCAGCATTTT.

A few counts support this clonotype. The chain links TRBV20-1 to TRBJ2-6, with D possibly TRBD2 on 5 matching bases. The CDR3 extends over 17 amino acids. Germline V gene lookup returns CDR1 DFQATT and CDR2 SNEGSKA (reference sequence). CDR3 sequence reads: CSAVSRDYSSGANVLTF. CDR3 bases: TGCAGCGCTGTTTCCCGGGATTACTCCTCTGGGGCCAACGTCCTGACTTTC.

This chain connects TRBV9 to TRBJ2-5, with 7 bases lining up with TRBD2. This CDR3 has 15 amino acids. The J segment lost 11 bases and the V segment lost 6 bases, leaving 19 bases of the junction unmatched. Germline CDR1 is SGDLS and CDR2 is YYNGEE. The CDR3 DNA sequence: TGTGCCAGCACCGACCGCCCGGGAGGCGGCTATGAGCAGTACTTC. As protein: CASTDRPGGGYEQYF.

CDR3 amino acids: CASSLDAGNQPQHF. Here the CDR3 DNA reads TGTGCCAGCAGCTTAGATGCGGGGAATCAGCCCCAGCATTTT. This chain links TRBV7-2 with TRBJ1-5; D not certain. Germline-derived CDR1 and CDR2 are SGHTA and FQGNSA. V dropped 1 base and J dropped 4 bases, with 8 bases sitting between them. CDR3 size: 14 residues.

This clonotype has only a few counts. The V call is TRBV20-1, the J call TRBJ2-1, with 7 nucleotides matching TRBD2. Germline CDR1 is DFQATT and CDR2 is SNEGSKA (reference sequence). The CDR3 is 16 amino acids. V lost 1 base to trimming and J lost 3 bases; unmatched junction nucleotides: 9. The DNA for the CDR3 is TGCAGTGCTAGAGCCGGACTAGGAGCGGGCTACAATGAGCAGTTCTTC. It codes for CSARAGLGAGYNEQFF.

Many counts were recorded for this clonotype. The chain carries TRBV12-3 or TRBV12-4 and TRBJ2-3, with D possibly being TRBD2 (5 bases). The V gene lost 1 base and the J gene lost 5 bases, with 13 bases spanning the gap. The CDR3 sequence is 15 residues long. Here the CDR3 DNA reads TGTGCCAGCAGTTTAGGAAATAGCGAGGTAGATACGCAGTATTTT. Translated, it gives CASSLGNSEVDTQYF.